This T cell receptor (delta chain) derives from a study of fetal and pediatric gammadelta thymocytes (dated by TCRdb to between 2021 and 2024). With regard to the full study: The bulk gammadelta thymocyte repertoires, which combined previously published data with newly generated, unpublished data, were used to reinforce a single-cell study of gammadelta thymocyte development. In total, the bulk gammadelta thymocyte repertoire set covered 10 subjects, made up of 7 pediatric thymus donors and 3 fetal thymus donors. To increase subject numbers and strengthen the CDR3 publicity analysis, bulk TCR repertoire data were added. Previously published data (refs 27,28) and unpublished data were combined in the bulk gammadelta thymocyte repertoires. Results the study describes overall, beyond this receptor: Compared with post-natal repertoires, fetal gammadelta thymocyte repertoires were previously reported to be enriched for TRDV2, TRGV8 and TRGV9 usage, low N additions and public CDR3s.

Trimming accounts for 2 bases at V and 9 bases at J, while the number of junction bases matched to no gene is 24. Inclusive of the bounding cysteine and phenylalanine, the CDR3 is 19 residues long. Only the CDR3 region is kept as DNA, spanning 57 bases read in frame from base 1. Via the germline V gene, CDR1 is TSWWSYY and CDR2 QGS. Staining of thymocytes was performed with Zombie NIR viability dye and with antibodies against CD3 (UCHT1), TCRgammadelta (11F2), TCRVgamma9 (IMMU360) and TCRVdelta2 (IMMU389). From human fetal and pediatric thymuses, sorted Vgamma9Vdelta2 and nonVgamma9Vdelta2 gammadelta thymocytes were used to generate bulk TRD and TRG CDR3 repertoires separately. Pediatric thymus tissue was obtained in Belgium from children undergoing cardiac surgery. The ages of the pediatric thymus donors in the study ranged between roughly 1 and 12 years. Thymic cell suspensions from fetal and post-natal thymuses were prepared as previously described. NonVgamma9Vdelta2 thymocytes were sorted as CD3+ gammadeltaTCR+ cells that did not have the Vgamma9+Vdelta2+ phenotype. Cells were sorted on a FACS Aria III cell sorter (BD Biosciences).

Sequenced on an Illumina MiSeq. The study's own analysis went as follows. For the publicity analysis, the Vgamma9Vdelta2 and nonVgamma9Vdelta2 bulk CDR3 files from each subject were merged to form one combined repertoire per subject. Using base R and dplyr, CDR3 publicity was scored on a scale from 0 to 19 by checking each amino acid sequence across 9 single-cell datasets and under 11 bulk repertoires. Clone calls in TCRdb were regenerated from the public reads with CATT, after which identical DNA sequences shared one row. The V and J calls and clone size come from TCRdb's table, not from the authors' own analysis. This sample comprises 1,500 to 2,000 delta-chain clones, approximately 23% of them detected only once. The ten largest clones take up around 4.4% of the sample. As a fraction of the sample, this clone is large (0.1 to 1%). What antigen it recognizes has not been identified. No much larger clone is present one base from it, and per-base qualities are unavailable.

This TCR derives from a child who underwent cardiac surgery and was recorded as healthy. The chain is made from TRDV1 and TRDJ1, with 7 middle bases fitting TRDD3. What was sequenced was non-Vgamma9Vdelta2 gamma-delta T cells from the thymus. Read against the paper, the sample's cell subset or site label means: CD3+gammadeltaTCR+ thymocytes not co-expressing Vgamma9 and Vdelta2. DNA sequence: TGTGCTCTTGGGGAAGGGCTCTGTTCAAACTGGGGTCCCTGGGATGAACTCATCTTT. This encodes CALGEGLCSNWGPWDELIF.